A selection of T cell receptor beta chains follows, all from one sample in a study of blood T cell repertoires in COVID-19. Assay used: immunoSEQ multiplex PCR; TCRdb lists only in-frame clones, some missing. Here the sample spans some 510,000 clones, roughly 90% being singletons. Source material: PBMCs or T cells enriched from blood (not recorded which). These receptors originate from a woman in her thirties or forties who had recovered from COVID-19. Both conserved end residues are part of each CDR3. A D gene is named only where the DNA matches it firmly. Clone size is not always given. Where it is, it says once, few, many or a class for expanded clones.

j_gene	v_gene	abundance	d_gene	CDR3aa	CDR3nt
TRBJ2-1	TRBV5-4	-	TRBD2	CASSSGTSSSAEQFF	TGTGCCAGCAGCTCCGGGACTAGCAGTTCGGCAGAGCAGTTCTTC
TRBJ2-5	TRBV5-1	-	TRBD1	CASSEPGQQETQYF	TGCGCCAGCAGCGAACCGGGACAGCAAGAGACCCAGTACTTC
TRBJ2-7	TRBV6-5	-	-	CASSYEAGVYEQYF	TGTGCCAGCAGTTACGAGGCAGGGGTCTACGAGCAGTACTTC
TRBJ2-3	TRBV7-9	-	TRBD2	CASSLGMTSGTDTQYF	TGTGCCAGCAGCTTAGGGATGACTAGCGGGACAGATACGCAGTATTTT
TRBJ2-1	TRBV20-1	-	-	CSASAMGAGADDEQFF	TGCAGTGCTAGTGCCATGGGGGCGGGAGCTGACGATGAGCAGTTCTTC
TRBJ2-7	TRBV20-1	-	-	CSAGGQYEQYF	TGCAGTGCTGGCGGGCAGTACGAGCAGTACTTC
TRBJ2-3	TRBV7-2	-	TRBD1	CASSLEGRGQADTQYF	TGTGCCAGCAGCTTAGAGGGCAGGGGGCAAGCAGATACGCAGTATTTT
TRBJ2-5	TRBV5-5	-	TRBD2	CASSLAVPETQYF	TGTGCCAGCAGCCTAGCGGTTCCAGAGACCCAGTACTTC
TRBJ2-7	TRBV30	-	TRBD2	CAWSSFSGLAGDEQYF	TGTGCCTGGTCCTCGTTCAGCGGGCTAGCGGGAGACGAGCAGTACTTC
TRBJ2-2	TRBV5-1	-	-	CASSLGADANTGELFF	TGCGCCAGCAGTTTAGGGGCAGACGCGAACACCGGGGAGCTGTTTTTT
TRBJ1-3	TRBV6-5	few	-	CASSRSLSGNTIYF	TGTGCCAGCAGCCGGTCCCTCTCTGGAAACACCATATATTTT